This T cell receptor (beta chain) was profiled in a study of blood T cell repertoires in COVID-19. Study information: The study drew acute and convalescent COVID-19 samples from the United States, Italy and Spain.

In assigning cohorts, the study relied on participant-reported clinical history. CDR3 length: 19 residues. CDR1 SGHNT and CDR2 YENEEA come from the germline V gene. V lost 5 bases, J lost 0 bases, and 23 bases lay in between. Original processing methods: Estimates of nucleated cell counts were drawn from the amplification of reference gene primers. Sequencing was performed with immunoSEQ multiplex PCR; in TCRdb, only in-frame clones are kept and a portion is missing. That table is the source of V, J and clone size, and D and trimming were worked out from the DNA. Here the sample spans about 260,000 clones, over 80% being singletons.

The sequenced sample was PBMCs or T cells enriched from blood (not recorded which). V usage is TRBV11-3 and J usage is TRBJ2-1, with D possibly being TRBD1 (5 bases). The sequence was obtained from a woman aged 35 to 49 who had been exposed to COVID-19. CDR3 nucleotides: TGTGCCAGCAGCCTAGGTGGCAGGGTTCCCCAGAGCTCCTACAATGAGCAGTTCTTC. This codes for CASSLGGRVPQSSYNEQFF.